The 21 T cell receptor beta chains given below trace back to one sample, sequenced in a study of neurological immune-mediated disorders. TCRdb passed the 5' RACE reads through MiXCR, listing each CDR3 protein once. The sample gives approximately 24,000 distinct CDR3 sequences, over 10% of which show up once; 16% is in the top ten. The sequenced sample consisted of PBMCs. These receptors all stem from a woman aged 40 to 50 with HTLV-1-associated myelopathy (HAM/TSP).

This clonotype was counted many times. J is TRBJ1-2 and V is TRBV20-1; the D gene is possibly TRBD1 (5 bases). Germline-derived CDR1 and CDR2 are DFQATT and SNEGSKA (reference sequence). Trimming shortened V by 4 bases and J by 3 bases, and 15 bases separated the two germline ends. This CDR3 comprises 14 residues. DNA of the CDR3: TGCAGTGCTAAGGCCCTAGTGGGGGACTATGGCTACACCTTC. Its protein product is CSAKALVGDYGYTF.

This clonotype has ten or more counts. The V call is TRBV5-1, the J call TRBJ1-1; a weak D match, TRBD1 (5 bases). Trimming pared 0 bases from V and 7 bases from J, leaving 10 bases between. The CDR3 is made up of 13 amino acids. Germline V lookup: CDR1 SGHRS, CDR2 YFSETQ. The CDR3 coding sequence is TGCGCCAGCAGCTTGGCGGCGGACAATGAAGCTTTCTTT. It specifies CASSLAADNEAFF.

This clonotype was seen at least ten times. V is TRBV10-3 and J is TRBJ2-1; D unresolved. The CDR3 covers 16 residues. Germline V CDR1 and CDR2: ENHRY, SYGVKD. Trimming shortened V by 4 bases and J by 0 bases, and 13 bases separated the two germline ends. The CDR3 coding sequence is TGTGCCATCAGTGGTCAACTCCAGAGCTCCTACAATGAGCAGTTCTTC. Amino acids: CAISGQLQSSYNEQFF.

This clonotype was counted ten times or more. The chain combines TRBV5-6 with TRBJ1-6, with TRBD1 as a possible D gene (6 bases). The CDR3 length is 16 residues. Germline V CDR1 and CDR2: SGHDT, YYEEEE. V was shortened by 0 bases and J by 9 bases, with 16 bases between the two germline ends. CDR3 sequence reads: CASSLEGGRIFSPLHF. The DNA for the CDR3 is TGTGCCAGCAGCTTGGAAGGGGGTCGGATATTTTCACCCCTCCACTTT.

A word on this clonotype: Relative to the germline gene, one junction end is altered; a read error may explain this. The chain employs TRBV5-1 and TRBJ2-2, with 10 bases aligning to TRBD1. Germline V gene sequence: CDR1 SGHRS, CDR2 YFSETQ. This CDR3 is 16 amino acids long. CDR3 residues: CASSSRTGGSTGELFF. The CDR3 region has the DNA TGCGCAAGCAGCTCTAGGACAGGGGGGAGCACCGGGGAGCTGTTTTTT.

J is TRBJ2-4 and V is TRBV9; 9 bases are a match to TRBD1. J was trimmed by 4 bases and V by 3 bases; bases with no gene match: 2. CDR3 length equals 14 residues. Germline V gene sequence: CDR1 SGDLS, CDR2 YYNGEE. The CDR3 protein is CASSGGQGKNIQYF. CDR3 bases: TGTGCCAGCAGCGGAGGACAGGGGAAAAACATTCAGTACTTC.

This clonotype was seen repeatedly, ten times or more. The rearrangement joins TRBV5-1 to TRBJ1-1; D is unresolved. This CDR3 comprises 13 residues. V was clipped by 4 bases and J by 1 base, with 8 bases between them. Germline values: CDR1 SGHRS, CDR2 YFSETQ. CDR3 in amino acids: CASSPDTNTEAFF. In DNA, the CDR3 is TGCGCCAGCAGCCCCGACACGAACACTGAAGCTTTCTTT. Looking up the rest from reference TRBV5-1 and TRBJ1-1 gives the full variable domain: KAGVTQTPRYLIKTRGQQVTLSCSPISGHRSVSWYQQTPGQGLQFLFEYFSETQRNKGNFPGRFSGRQFSNSRSEMNVSTLELGDSALYLCASSPDTNTEAFFGQGTRLTVV.

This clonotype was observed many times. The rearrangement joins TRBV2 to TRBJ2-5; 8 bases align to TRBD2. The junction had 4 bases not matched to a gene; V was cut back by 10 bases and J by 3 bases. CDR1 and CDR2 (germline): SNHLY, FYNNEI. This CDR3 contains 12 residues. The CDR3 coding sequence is TGTGCCACCGCGGGACTAGAAGAGACCCAGTACTTC. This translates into CATAGLEETQYF.

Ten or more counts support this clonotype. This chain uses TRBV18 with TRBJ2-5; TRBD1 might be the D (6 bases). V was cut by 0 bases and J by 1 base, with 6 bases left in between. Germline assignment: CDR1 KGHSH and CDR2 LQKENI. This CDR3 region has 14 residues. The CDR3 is CASSPPDSQETQYF. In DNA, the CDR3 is TGTGCCAGCTCACCACCGGACAGCCAAGAGACCCAGTACTTC.

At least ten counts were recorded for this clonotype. The CDR3 DNA reads TGTGCCAGCAGCTCCTCGCAAACCCAGTACTTC. Residues: CASSSSQTQYF. The gene calls are TRBV7-2 and TRBJ2-5, with D uncertain. Looked up from germline, CDR1 is SGHTA and CDR2 is FQGNSA. V was clipped by 4 bases and J by 8 bases, with 8 bases between them. This CDR3 contains 11 residues.

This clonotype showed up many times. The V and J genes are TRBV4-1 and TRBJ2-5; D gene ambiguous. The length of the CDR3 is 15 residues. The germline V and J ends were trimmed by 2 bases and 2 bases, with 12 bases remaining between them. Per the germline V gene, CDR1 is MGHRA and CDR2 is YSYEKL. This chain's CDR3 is CASSQNIGKQETQYF. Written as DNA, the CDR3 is TGCGCCAGCAGCCAAAATATCGGCAAACAAGAGACCCAGTACTTC.

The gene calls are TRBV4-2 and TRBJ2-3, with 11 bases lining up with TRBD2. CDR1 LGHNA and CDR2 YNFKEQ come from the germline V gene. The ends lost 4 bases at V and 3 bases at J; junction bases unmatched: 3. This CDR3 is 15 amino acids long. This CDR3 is CASSPRTSGTDTQYF. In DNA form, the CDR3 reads TGTGCCAGCAGCCCGCGGACTAGCGGGACAGATACGCAGTATTTT.

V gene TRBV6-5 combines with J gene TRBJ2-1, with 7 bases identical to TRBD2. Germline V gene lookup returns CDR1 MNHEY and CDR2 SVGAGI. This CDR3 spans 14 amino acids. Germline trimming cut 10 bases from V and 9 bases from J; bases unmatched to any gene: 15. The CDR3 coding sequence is TGTGCCACCGCCTCAGCGGGGAAGGGAGGTGAGCAGTTCTTC. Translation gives CATASAGKGGEQFF.

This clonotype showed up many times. The DNA for the CDR3 is TGCAGTGCTAGAACCTTAAATGAAAAACTGTTTTTT. This gives the protein CSARTLNEKLFF. This sequence joins TRBV20-1 and TRBJ1-4; D is ambiguous. The CDR3 runs to 12 residues. Looked up from germline, CDR1 is DFQATT and CDR2 is SNEGSKA (reference sequence). The V and J ends lost 2 bases and 5 bases respectively, with 6 bases between them.

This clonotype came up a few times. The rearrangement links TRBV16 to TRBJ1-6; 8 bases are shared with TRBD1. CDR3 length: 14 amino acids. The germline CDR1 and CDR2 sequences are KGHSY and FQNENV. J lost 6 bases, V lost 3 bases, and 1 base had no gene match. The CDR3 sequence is CASSQTGANSPLHF. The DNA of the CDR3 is TGTGCCAGCAGCCAGACAGGGGCTAATTCACCCCTCCACTTT.

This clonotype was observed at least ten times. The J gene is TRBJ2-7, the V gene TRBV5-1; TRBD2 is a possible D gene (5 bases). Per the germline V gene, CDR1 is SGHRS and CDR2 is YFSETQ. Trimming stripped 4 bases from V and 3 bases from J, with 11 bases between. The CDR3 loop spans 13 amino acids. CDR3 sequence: CASSAGGNYEQYF. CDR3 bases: TGCGCCAGCAGCGCCGGAGGAAACTACGAGCAGTACTTC.

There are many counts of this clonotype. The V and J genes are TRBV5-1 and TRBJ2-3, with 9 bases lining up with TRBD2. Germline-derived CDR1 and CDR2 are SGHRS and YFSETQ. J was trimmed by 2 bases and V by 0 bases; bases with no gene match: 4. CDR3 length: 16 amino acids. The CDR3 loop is CASSLEIAGVTDTQYF. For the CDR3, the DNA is TGCGCCAGCAGCTTGGAAATAGCGGGGGTCACAGATACGCAGTATTTT.

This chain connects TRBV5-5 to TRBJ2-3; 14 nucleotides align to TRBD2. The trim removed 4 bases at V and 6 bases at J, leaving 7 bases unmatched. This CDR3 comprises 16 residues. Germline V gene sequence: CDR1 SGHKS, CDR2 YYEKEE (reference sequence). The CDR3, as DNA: TGTGCCAGCAGCCAGACTAGCGGGGGGGCGGAGGATACGCAGTATTTT. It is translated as CASSQTSGGAEDTQYF.

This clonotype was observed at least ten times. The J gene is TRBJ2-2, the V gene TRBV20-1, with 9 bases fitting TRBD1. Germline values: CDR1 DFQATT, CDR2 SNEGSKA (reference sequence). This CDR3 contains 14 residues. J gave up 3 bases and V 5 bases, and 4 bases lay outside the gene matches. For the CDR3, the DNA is TGCAGTGCTTGGGGACAGGGTGACACCGGGGAGCTGTTTTTT. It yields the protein CSAWGQGDTGELFF.

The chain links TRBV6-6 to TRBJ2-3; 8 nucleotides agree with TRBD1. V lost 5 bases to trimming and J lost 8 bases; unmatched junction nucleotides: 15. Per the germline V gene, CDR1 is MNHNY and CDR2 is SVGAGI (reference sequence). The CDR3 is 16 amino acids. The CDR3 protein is CASSRDRYTSTPTQYF. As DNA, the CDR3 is TGTGCCAGCAGTCGGGACAGGTATACTAGCACACCTACGCAGTATTTT.

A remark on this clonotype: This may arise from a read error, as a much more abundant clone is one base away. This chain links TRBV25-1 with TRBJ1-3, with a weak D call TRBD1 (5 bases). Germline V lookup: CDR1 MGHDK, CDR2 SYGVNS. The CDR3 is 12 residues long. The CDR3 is CASSDQGNNIYF. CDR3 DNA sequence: TGTGCCAGCAGTGACCAGGGAAACAACATATATTTT.